The clone carrying this T cell receptor (beta chain) came up many times. The data are from a study of human T cells and chemical hapten exposure. On the study more broadly: The scalp of each patient received a weekly diphenylcyclopropenone dose for the full roughly 25-week study.

TCRdb used MiXCR to reprocess the RACE reads, holding one entry per CDR3 protein. The sample shows roughly 180,000 distinct CDR3 sequences, approximately 14% of them seen only once. Germline V gene data show CDR1 as KGHSH and CDR2 as LQKENI. V lost 5 bases, J lost 6 bases, and 6 bases lay in between. The CDR3 totals 11 residues. Time point: patch test 1, 2 weeks after DPC sensitization. The treatment here: therapeutic diphenylcyclopropenone sensitization with weekly scalp DPC. Blood, whole and unfractionated, served as the source for total RNA extraction. Sequencing was performed on whole blood, taken in connection with sensitization to the hapten diphenylcyclopropenone (DPC). The clonotype was recovered from a woman aged 25-40 years with alopecia areata. Some clones in this sample may be carry-over from other donors' samples. The genes are TRBV18 and TRBJ2-3, with D possibly called TRBD1 or TRBD2 (5 bases each). CDR3 DNA: TGTGCCAGCTCAGGGGGTGATACGCAGTATTTT. This sequence encodes CASSGGDTQYF.